Sequencing of this T cell receptor (beta chain) was carried out in a study of blood T cell repertoires in COVID-19. Study summary: COVID-19 samples, acute and convalescent, were from the United States, Italy and Spain. From T cells, B-cell-depleted T cells, or PBMCs came the material, which was cDNA or gDNA.

Source study methods: Amplification of reference gene primers was used by the study to estimate nucleated cell counts. Data came from immunoSEQ multiplex PCR; TCRdb stores just in-frame clones and leaves some out. V and J calls and clone size are as listed in that table; D and trimming were resolved from the DNA. The sample gives 150,000 to 200,000 clones, about 90% of which show up once; roughly 9% is in the top ten. Trimming took 6 bases from V and 1 from J, leaving 3 bases between them. Germline V gives CDR1 SEHNR, CDR2 FQNEAQ (reference sequence). The CDR3 contains 12 residues. The sample taken for sequencing was PBMCs or T cells enriched from blood (not recorded which). The origin of this receptor is a woman under 30 who had recovered from COVID-19. The rearrangement uses TRBV7-9 and TRBJ2-2; D is unclear. The CDR3 is CASRQNTGELFF. DNA of the CDR3: TGTGCCAGCAGACAGAACACCGGGGAGCTGTTTTTT.